These 5 T cell receptor beta chains originate from one sample sequenced in a study of T cells in Graves' hyperthyroidism and ophthalmopathy. Researchers took RNA transcripts and amplified the TCR beta CDR3 regions from them. RT-PCR in the first round (using the HTBI primer set) targeted the TCR CDR3. Via MiXCR, TCRdb re-called the multiplex PCR reads, giving one row per CDR3 protein. The repertoire holds about 480,000 distinct CDR3 sequences, with 13% to 15% as singletons. Sequenced material: blood. These receptors came from a woman aged 18-29 years with Graves' hyperthyroidism.

This clonotype turned up a few times. The chain uses TRBV7-2 and TRBJ1-2, with 7 bases lining up with TRBD1. The CDR3 consists of 17 residues. The V and J ends lost 3 bases and 5 bases, in that order; junction bases with no gene match: 15. Germline loops: CDR1 SGHTA, CDR2 FQGNSA. The CDR3 sequence is CASSFGLANRGLYGYTF. In DNA, the CDR3 is TGTGCCAGCAGCTTCGGGTTGGCGAACAGGGGTCTTTATGGCTACACCTTC.

To note about this clonotype: A clone one base away is much larger, so this may be a read error. Written as DNA, the CDR3 is TGCAGCGTTGAAGACAGGCAACTAGCTTCCTTT. This gives the protein CSVEDRQLASF. The rearrangement links TRBV29-1 to TRBJ1-1, with unresolved D. The CDR3 consists of 11 residues. Germline V gene lookup returns CDR1 SQVTM and CDR2 ANQGSEA.

This clonotype was seen only a few times. The chain carries TRBV7-9 and TRBJ1-1, with D tentatively TRBD1 (6 bases). Germline CDR1 reads SEHNR; CDR2 reads FQNEAQ (reference sequence). CDR3 length equals 15 residues. Trimming took off 5 bases at V and 0 bases at J, with 13 bases between the two ends. CDR3 in DNA: TGTGCCAGCAGCCCACAGGACAGTTTGAACACTGAAGCTTTCTTT. It encodes CASSPQDSLNTEAFF.

V gene TRBV20-1 combines with J gene TRBJ2-1; possibly TRBD2 for D (6 bases). CDR3 length: 15 amino acids. Germline CDR1 reads DFQATT; CDR2 reads SNEGSKA (reference sequence). V lost 7 bases to trimming and J lost 5 bases, with 21 bases between them. Here the CDR3 reads CSVHFREYSHNEQFF. CDR3 DNA sequence: TGCAGTGTTCACTTTCGGGAGTACTCTCACAATGAGCAGTTCTTC.

There are many counts of this clonotype. The chain has TRBV27 and TRBJ1-5; D perhaps matches TRBD1 (6 bases). The CDR3 runs to 15 residues. Germline V gives CDR1 MNHEY, CDR2 SMNVEV (reference sequence). Trimming cost V 6 bases and J 2 bases, with 14 bases left between them. This chain's CDR3 is CASSLDPGGNQPQHF. In DNA, the CDR3 is TGTGCCAGCAGCCTCGACCCAGGGGGCAATCAGCCCCAGCATTTT.